This T cell receptor beta chain was found in a study of T cell repertoires in cytomegalovirus infection. Whole-study context: Public signatures in TCR beta pointed to CMV infection and matching HLA type. Study-wide results and limits: Clonotype analysis showed dominance of the ex vivo response by HLA-C-restricted CMV-specific TCR beta clonotypes.

The ends were cut back, 6 bases at V and 0 bases at J, with 11 bases in the middle. The CDR3 sequence is 14 residues long. This clonotype was counted many times. What it binds is not known. TCRdb fed the reads into MiXCR, producing one record per CDR3 protein. The table shows roughly 320,000 distinct CDR3 sequences, with more than 8% occurring only once. The receptor was isolated from a human donor in good health (CMV status not recorded). Some clones in this sample may be carry-over from other donors' samples. This sequence joins TRBV12-3 or TRBV12-4 and TRBJ1-1, with TRBD1 as a possible D gene (5 bases). Sequenced sample: PBMCs. For the CDR3, the DNA is TGTGCCAGCAGAGAGGCAGGGCTGAACACTGAAGCTTTCTTT. It codes for CASREAGLNTEAFF.